The 9 T cell receptor beta chains presented below share a single source sample, sequenced in a study of vaccination effects on CD4 cells after COVID-19. Libraries were prepared by immunoSEQ multiplex PCR; TCRdb keeps only in-frame clonotypes and omits some of them. In the table there are tens of thousands of clones, 82% of which are singletons. These receptors have no identified antigens. Antigen-specific CD4+ T cells were expanded (with viral peptide pools) by the ViraFEST assay ahead of sequencing. Following 10 days of culture, CD4+ T cells were isolated. Participants got two doses of BNT162b2 or mRNA-1273 vaccine. Material: CD4+ T cells from PBMCs cultured with HCoV-NL63 spike peptides, obtained after COVID-19 vaccination. The receptors derive from a human donor who received a COVID-19 vaccine. Some clones in this sample may be carry-over from other donors' samples.

The rearrangement uses TRBV18 and TRBJ2-1; 7 bases line up with TRBD1. V lost 0 bases and J lost 5; bases outside the gene matches: 7. Germline V CDR1 and CDR2: KGHSH, LQKENI. The CDR3 length is 16 residues. This CDR3 is CASSPPGQKRNNEQFF. The DNA of the CDR3 is TGTGCCAGCTCACCACCGGGACAGAAGAGGAACAATGAGCAGTTCTTC.

The CDR3 loop is CASTFGGQIYEQYV. As DNA, the CDR3 is TGTGCCAGCACCTTCGGGGGGCAGATCTACGAGCAGTACGTC. The genes are TRBV2 and TRBJ2-7, with D maybe TRBD2 (7 bases). Germline CDR1 reads SNHLY; CDR2 reads FYNNEI. The CDR3 has 14 amino acids. V gave up 7 bases and J gave up 3 bases, with 16 bases separating them.

This clone has only one observation. The chain couples TRBV6-5 to TRBJ2-3; D is unclear. Trimming removed 6 bases at V and 3 bases at J, with 13 bases between. CDR3 length equals 14 residues. Germline values: CDR1 MNHEY, CDR2 SVGAGI. CDR3 coding DNA: TGTGCCAGCAGAACTCAGATTTCGACAGATACGCAGTATTTT. Its protein is CASRTQISTDTQYF.

The chain carries TRBV28 and TRBJ1-1; no reliable D call. Trimming pared 6 bases from V and 1 base from J, leaving 9 bases between. The germline V gene encodes CDR1 MDHEN and CDR2 SYDVKM. The CDR3 contains 13 residues. DNA of the CDR3: TGTGCCAGCAGACAACACGGGAACACTGAAGCTTTCTTT. Amino acid sequence: CASRQHGNTEAFF.

The chain couples TRBV7-2 to TRBJ2-7; possibly TRBD2 for D (5 bases). Trimming stripped 5 bases from V and 6 bases from J, with 20 bases between. The CDR3 runs 15 residues. Germline CDR1 reads SGHTA; CDR2 reads FQGNSA. CDR3 sequence (DNA): TGTGCCAGCAGCCCCGGACGCACGGGATTCGGCGAGCAGTACGTC. As protein: CASSPGRTGFGEQYV.

The CDR3 DNA sequence: TGTGCCAGCAGTTACGCCTCTGCTGGGGAGCTGTTTTTT. Translating it yields CASSYASAGELFF. The V and J genes are TRBV6-2 or TRBV6-3 and TRBJ2-2, with D unclear. The CDR3 runs 13 residues. V lost 2 bases, J lost 8 bases, and 9 bases lay in between. From germline, CDR1 is MNHEY and CDR2 SVGEGT.

The chain recombines TRBV28 with TRBJ2-7; D is undetermined. Trimming cost V 5 bases and J 2 bases, with 16 bases left between them. This CDR3 comprises 15 residues. Germline lookup yields CDR1 MDHEN and CDR2 SYDVKM. This CDR3 is CASSGQGSLAYEQYV. CDR3 DNA sequence: TGTGCCAGCAGTGGGCAAGGATCTTTAGCCTACGAGCAGTACGTC.

V and J are TRBV19 and TRBJ1-5, with D possibly being TRBD1 (6 bases). CDR1 and CDR2 (germline): LNHDA, SQIVND (reference sequence). V was pared by 7 bases and J by 6 bases, with 22 bases between. The CDR3 sequence is 16 residues long. The CDR3 spells CASKSRVGGHGQPQHF. CDR3 DNA sequence: TGTGCCAGTAAGTCCAGGGTGGGGGGGCATGGTCAGCCCCAGCATTTT.

The chain carries TRBV14 and TRBJ2-1; possible D gene TRBD2, 6 bases. This CDR3 contains 17 residues. Deletions cut 4 bases from V and 1 base from J, with 17 bases between. Germline CDR1 SGHDN, CDR2 FVKESK. The CDR3 DNA is TGTGCCAGCAGCCCGAAGCCCCTTAGCGGATCCTACAATGAGCAGTTCTTC. Translating it yields CASSPKPLSGSYNEQFF.